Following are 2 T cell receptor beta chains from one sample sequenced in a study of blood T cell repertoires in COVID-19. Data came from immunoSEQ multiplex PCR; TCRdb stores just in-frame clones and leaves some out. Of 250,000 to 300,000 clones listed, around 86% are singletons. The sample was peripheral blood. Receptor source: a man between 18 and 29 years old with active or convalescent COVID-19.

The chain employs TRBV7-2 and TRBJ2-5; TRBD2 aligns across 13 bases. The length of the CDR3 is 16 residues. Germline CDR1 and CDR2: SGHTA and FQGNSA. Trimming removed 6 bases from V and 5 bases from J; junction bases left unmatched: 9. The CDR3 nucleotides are TGTGCCAGCAGGGAAACTAGCGGGGGGGCCCGGGAGACCCAGTACTTC. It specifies CASRETSGGARETQYF.

The CDR3 coding sequence is TGCGCCAGCAGCCAGACGGGGACTGGACCCACAGATACGCAGTATTTT. Translated, it gives CASSQTGTGPTDTQYF. The chain employs TRBV4-3 and TRBJ2-3; the D gene is possibly TRBD2 (6 bases). The CDR3 spans 16 residues. Between the trimmed V and J ends, which lost 3 bases and 2 bases, there was a span of 15 bases. The V gene's germline CDR1 is LGHNA and CDR2 YSLEER.